One TCR beta chain is described in this entry. The antigen remains undetermined. The sample originates from a study of blood T cells in healthy people across ages. Whole-study findings and limits: Any changes in expanded clonotypes were possibly confounded, as donor CMV status remained unknown.

The use of a sample-barcoded 5' primer and a J-beta primer mix characterized a second PCR of about 7 to 12 cycles. Unique molecular identifiers of 12 random nucleotides labeled each cDNA. MiXCR, applied by TCRdb to the 5' RACE reads, yields one record per CDR3 protein. The table lists about a million distinct CDR3 sequences, roughly 51% of them singletons, with about a fifth in the top ten. The CDR3 has 14 residues. Trimming at V came to 6 bases and at J to 3 bases, leaving 7 bases not matched to a gene. Germline lookup yields CDR1 DFQATT and CDR2 SNEGSKA (reference sequence). Sample donors were healthy Caucasian individuals that came from Russia, aged about 6 to 100.

The sample taken for sequencing was blood. V usage is TRBV20-1 and J usage is TRBJ2-1, with 8 nucleotides matching TRBD2. The receptor comes from a woman in her fifties or sixties in good health. The CDR3 is CSAPPSGGYNEQFF. In DNA form, the CDR3 reads TGCAGTGCCCCCCCGAGCGGGGGCTACAATGAGCAGTTCTTC.